These T cell receptor beta chains were read from a single sample in a study of blood T cell repertoires in COVID-19. Libraries were prepared by immunoSEQ multiplex PCR; TCRdb keeps only in-frame clonotypes and omits some of them. The data show 50,000 to 80,000 clones, more than 65% seen once. The sequenced sample was peripheral blood. These receptors were collected from a human donor in a cohort sampled during active COVID-19. The conserved cysteine and the conserved F or W are not part of the CDR3 here.

J gene: TRBJ1-1; V gene: TRBV12-3/TRBV12-4; CDR3 protein: ASSLRQEAF
J gene: TRBJ2-5; V gene: TRBV2; CDR3 protein: ASRDPRYSQETQY
J gene: TRBJ1-6; V gene: TRBV14; CDR3 protein: ASSQDPQGRSPLH
J gene: TRBJ1-6; V gene: TRBV28; CDR3 protein: ASSLHGNNSPLH
J gene: TRBJ1-2; V gene: TRBV29-1; CDR3 protein: SVEGTVNGYT
J gene: TRBJ1-1; V gene: TRBV29-1; CDR3 protein: STRTNTEAF
J gene: TRBJ2-1; V gene: TRBV3-1/TRBV3-2; CDR3 protein: ASSPNPGTRGEQF
J gene: TRBJ1-5; V gene: TRBV5-8; CDR3 protein: ASSFGTGGGNQPQH
J gene: TRBJ2-3; V gene: TRBV11-3; CDR3 protein: ASSQDPAGHTQY
J gene: TRBJ1-6; V gene: TRBV5-1; CDR3 protein: ASSFRQGGDSPLH
J gene: TRBJ2-3; V gene: TRBV5-4; CDR3 protein: ASSLGGLKSTDTQY
J gene: TRBJ2-5; V gene: TRBV19; CDR3 protein: ASSIGAGGVQETQY
J gene: TRBJ2-3; V gene: TRBV29-1; CDR3 protein: SVDRGTDTQY
J gene: TRBJ1-4; V gene: TRBV24-1; CDR3 protein: ATSDGAGSYEKLF
J gene: TRBJ2-5; V gene: TRBV9; CDR3 protein: ASSAWDREETQY
J gene: TRBJ2-5; V gene: TRBV5-1; CDR3 protein: ASSLQVGGTQETQY
J gene: TRBJ1-6; V gene: TRBV5-6; CDR3 protein: ASRGGTGNSPLH
J gene: TRBJ2-7; V gene: TRBV19; CDR3 protein: ASTPRAGDGYEQY
J gene: TRBJ2-1; V gene: TRBV14; CDR3 protein: ASSTSGGVVIEQF
J gene: TRBJ1-1; V gene: TRBV11-2; CDR3 protein: ASSLASHPGGEAF